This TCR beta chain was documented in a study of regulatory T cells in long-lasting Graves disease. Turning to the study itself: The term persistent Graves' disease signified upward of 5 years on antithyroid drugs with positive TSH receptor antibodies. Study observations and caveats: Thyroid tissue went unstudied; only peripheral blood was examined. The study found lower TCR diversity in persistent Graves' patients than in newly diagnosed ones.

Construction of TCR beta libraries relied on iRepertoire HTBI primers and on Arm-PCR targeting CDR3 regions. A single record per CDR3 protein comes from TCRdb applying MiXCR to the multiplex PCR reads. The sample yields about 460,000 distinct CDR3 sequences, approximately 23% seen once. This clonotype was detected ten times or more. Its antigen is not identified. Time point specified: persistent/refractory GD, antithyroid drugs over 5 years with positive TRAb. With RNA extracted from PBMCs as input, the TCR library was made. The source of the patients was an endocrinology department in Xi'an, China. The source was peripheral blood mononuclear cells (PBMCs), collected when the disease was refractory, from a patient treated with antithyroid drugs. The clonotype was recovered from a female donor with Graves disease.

DNA of the CDR3: TGTGCCAGCAGCCGCCTGGGTTCGCGTTCACCCCTCCACTTT. This codes for CASSRLGSRSPLHF. The genes are TRBV7-2 and TRBJ1-6; D unresolved. Deletions cut 5 bases from V and 9 bases from J, with 14 bases between. The CDR3 is made up of 14 amino acids. In germline, CDR1 is SGHTA, CDR2 FQGNSA.